The rows below give T cell receptor beta chains drawn from one sample of a study of blood T cells in healthy people across ages. One entry per CDR3 protein results from TCRdb running MiXCR on the 5' RACE reads. The sample carries more than 650,000 distinct CDR3 sequences, 40% to 65% recorded once. Sample: blood. All receptors derive from a man at least 80 years old in good health. Both conserved end residues are part of each CDR3. Fields, in order: clone size, D gene, V gene, J gene, CDR3 protein, CDR3 DNA. A D gene is named only where the DNA matches it firmly. Only some rows state a clone size, as once, few, many or a class for expanded clones.

few,TRBD1,TRBV29-1,TRBJ2-7,CSVTRQGRYEQYF,TGCAGCGTGACTCGACAGGGGCGCTACGAGCAGTACTTC
.,.,TRBV28,TRBJ2-1,CASSPLVGSHNEQFF,TGTGCCAGCAGTCCCCTAGTAGGCTCCCACAATGAGCAGTTCTTC
.,TRBD1,TRBV20-1,TRBJ2-7,CSARDQDRGTYEQYF,TGCAGTGCTAGAGATCAGGACAGGGGAACCTACGAGCAGTACTTC
.,.,TRBV11-2,TRBJ1-4,CASSPFPGAANEKLFF,TGTGCCAGCAGCCCCTTCCCGGGGGCCGCTAATGAAAAACTGTTTTTT
few,TRBD1,TRBV27,TRBJ2-1,CASSSLKGGLIGNEQFF,TGTGCCAGCAGTTCCCTCAAAGGGGGCCTAATAGGGAATGAGCAGTTCTTC
.,TRBD2,TRBV5-1,TRBJ2-4,CASSLELAGSSEYF,TGCGCCAGCAGCTTGGAACTAGCGGGATCGTCGGAGTACTTC
.,.,TRBV12-3/TRBV12-4,TRBJ2-2,CASRAPGTTNTGELFF,TGTGCCAGCAGGGCCCCCGGGACAACGAACACCGGGGAGCTGTTTTTT
once,TRBD2,TRBV11-2,TRBJ2-3,CASSLAKNFLAGYAYF,TGTGCCAGCAGCTTAGCTAAGAACTTCCTAGCGGGATACGCGTATTTT
.,TRBD1,TRBV18,TRBJ1-5,CASTTGTGNQPQHF,TGTGCCAGCACCACCGGGACAGGGAATCAGCCCCAGCATTTT
.,TRBD1,TRBV5-1,TRBJ2-7,CASSLGARGTYEQYF,TGCGCCAGCAGCTTGGGGGCCAGGGGGACCTACGAGCAGTACTTC
.,TRBD2,TRBV30,TRBJ2-1,CAWSAGGRAFNEQFF,TGTGCCTGGAGTGCTGGCGGGAGGGCCTTCAATGAGCAGTTCTTC
.,TRBD2,TRBV20-1,TRBJ2-7,CSARGSGRYEQYF,TGCAGTGCTAGAGGAAGCGGGAGGTACGAGCAGTACTTC
many,.,TRBV9,TRBJ2-3,CASSVEAALTDTQYF,TGTGCCAGCAGCGTAGAGGCAGCCCTAACAGATACGCAGTATTTT
few,.,TRBV20-1,TRBJ2-3,CSIPLGSNLDTQYF,TGCAGCATCCCACTGGGGTCGAACCTGGATACGCAGTATTTT
.,TRBD1,TRBV10-3,TRBJ1-5,CAISESRGQNQPQHF,TGTGCCATCAGTGAGTCCAGGGGGCAAAACCAGCCCCAGCATTTT